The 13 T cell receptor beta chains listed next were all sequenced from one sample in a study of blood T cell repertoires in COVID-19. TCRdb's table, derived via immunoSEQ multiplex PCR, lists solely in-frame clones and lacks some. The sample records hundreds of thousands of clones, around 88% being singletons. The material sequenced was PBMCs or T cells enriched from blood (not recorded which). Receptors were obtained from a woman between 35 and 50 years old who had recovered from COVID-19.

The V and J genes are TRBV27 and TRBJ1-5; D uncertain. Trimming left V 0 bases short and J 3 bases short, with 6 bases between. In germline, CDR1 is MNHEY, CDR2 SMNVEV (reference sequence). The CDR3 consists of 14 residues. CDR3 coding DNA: TGTGCCAGCAGTTTATCAGCATTCAATCAGCCCCAGCATTTT. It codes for CASSLSAFNQPQHF.

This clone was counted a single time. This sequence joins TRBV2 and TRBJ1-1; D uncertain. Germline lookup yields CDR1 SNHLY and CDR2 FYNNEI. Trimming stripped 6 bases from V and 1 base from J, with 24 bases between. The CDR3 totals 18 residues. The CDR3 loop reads CASSLQSGLGAGNTEAFF. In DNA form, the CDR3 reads TGTGCCAGCAGCCTCCAATCGGGCCTAGGCGCGGGGAACACTGAAGCTTTCTTT.

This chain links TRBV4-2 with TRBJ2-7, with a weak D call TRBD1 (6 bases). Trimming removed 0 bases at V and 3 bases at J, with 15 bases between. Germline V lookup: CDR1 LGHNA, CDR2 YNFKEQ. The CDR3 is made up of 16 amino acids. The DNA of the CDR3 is TGTGCCAGCAGCCAAGATTTGGCAGGGGAGTACTACGAGCAGTACTTC. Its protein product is CASSQDLAGEYYEQYF.

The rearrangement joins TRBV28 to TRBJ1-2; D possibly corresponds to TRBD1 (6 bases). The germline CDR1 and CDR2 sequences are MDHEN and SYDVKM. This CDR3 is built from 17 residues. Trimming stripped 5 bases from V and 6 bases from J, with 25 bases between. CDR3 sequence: CASSPPRDTGLRNGYTF. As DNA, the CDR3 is TGTGCCAGCAGTCCCCCCCGGGACACGGGTTTGAGAAATGGCTACACCTTC.

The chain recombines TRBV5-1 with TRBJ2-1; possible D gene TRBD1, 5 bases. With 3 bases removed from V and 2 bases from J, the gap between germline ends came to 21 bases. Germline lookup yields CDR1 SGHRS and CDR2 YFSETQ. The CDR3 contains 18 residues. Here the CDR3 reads CASSYVTQGRYTYNEQFF. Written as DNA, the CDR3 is TGCGCCAGCAGCTACGTGACTCAGGGAAGATACACCTACAATGAGCAGTTCTTC.

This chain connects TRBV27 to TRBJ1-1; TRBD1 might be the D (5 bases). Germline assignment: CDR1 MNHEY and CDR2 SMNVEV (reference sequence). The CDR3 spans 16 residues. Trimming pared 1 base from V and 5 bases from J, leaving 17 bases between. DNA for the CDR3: TGTGCCAGCAGTTTATTTCGGGGGGAATCGGGGACTGAAGCTTTCTTT. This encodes CASSLFRGESGTEAFF.

The CDR3 region is CASSLAGRIYEQYF. In DNA form, the CDR3 reads TGTGCCAGCAGTTTAGCGGGCCGCATCTACGAGCAGTACTTC. J is TRBJ2-7 and V is TRBV27; TRBD2 is a possible D gene (5 bases). V dropped 2 bases and J dropped 3 bases, with 11 bases sitting between them. Germline V gene lookup returns CDR1 MNHEY and CDR2 SMNVEV (reference sequence). This CDR3 region has 14 residues.

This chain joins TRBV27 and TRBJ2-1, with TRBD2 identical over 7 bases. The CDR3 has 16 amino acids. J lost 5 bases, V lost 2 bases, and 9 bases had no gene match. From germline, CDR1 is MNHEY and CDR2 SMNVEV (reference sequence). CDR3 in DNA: TGTGCCAGCAGTTTACTATACCCTAGCGGAAACAATGAGCAGTTCTTC. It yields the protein CASSLLYPSGNNEQFF.

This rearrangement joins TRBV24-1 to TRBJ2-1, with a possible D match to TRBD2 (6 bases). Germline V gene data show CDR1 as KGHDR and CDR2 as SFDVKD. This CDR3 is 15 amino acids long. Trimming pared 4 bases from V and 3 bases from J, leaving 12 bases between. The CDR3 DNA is TGTGCCACCAGTGACGTAGCGGCTAACTACAATGAGCAGTTCTTC. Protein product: CATSDVAANYNEQFF.

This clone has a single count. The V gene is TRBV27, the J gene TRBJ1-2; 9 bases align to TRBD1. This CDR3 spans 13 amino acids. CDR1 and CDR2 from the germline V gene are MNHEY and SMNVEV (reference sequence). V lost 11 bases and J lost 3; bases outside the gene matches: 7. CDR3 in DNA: TGTGCCGGCCGGACAGGGGCCTACTATGGCTACACCTTC. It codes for CAGRTGAYYGYTF.

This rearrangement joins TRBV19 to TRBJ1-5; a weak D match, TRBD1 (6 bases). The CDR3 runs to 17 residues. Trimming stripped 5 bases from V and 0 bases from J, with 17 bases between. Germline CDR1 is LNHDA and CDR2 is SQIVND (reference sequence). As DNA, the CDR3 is TGTGCCAGTAGTGCCCGACCGGGACAACATAGCAATCAGCCCCAGCATTTT. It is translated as CASSARPGQHSNQPQHF.

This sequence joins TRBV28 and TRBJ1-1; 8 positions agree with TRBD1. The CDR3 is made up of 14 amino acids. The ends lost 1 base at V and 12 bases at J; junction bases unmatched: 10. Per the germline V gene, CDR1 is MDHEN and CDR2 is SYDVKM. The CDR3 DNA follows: TGTGCCAGCAGTTTATCCCCGGGACAGGACCTTACTTTCTTT. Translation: CASSLSPGQDLTFF.

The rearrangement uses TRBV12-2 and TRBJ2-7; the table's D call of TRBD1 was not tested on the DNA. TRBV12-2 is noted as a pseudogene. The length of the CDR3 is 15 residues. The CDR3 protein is CASRPRTGVSYEQYF. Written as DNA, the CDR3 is TGTGCAAGTCGCCCAAGGACAGGGGTCTCCTACGAGCAGTACTTC.